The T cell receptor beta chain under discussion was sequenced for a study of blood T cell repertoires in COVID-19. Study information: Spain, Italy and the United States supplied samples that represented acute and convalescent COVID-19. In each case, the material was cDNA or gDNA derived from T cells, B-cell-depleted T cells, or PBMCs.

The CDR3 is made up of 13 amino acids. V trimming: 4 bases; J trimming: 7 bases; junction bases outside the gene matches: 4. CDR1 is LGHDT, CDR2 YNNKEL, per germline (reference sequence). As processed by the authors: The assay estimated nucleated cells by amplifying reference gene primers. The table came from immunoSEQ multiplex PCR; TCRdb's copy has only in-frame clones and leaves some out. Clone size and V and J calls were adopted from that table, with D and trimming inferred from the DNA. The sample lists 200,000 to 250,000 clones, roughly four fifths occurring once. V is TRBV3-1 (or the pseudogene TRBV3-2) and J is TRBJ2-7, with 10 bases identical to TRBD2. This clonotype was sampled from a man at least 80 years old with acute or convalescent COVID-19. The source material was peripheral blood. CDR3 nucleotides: TGTGCCAGCAGCCGAGCGGGGGGGAGGGAGCAGTACTTC. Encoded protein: CASSRAGGREQYF.